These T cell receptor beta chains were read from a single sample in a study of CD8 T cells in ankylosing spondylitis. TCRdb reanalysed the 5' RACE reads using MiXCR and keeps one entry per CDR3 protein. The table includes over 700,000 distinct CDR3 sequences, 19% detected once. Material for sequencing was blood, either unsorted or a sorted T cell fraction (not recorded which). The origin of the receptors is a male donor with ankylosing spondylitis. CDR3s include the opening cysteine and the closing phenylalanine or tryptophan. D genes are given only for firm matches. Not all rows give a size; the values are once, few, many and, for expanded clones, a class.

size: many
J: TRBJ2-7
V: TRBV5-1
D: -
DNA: TGCGCCAGCAGCTTGGCCGGGTCCCAAGCGGGTCACTCCTACGAGCAGTACTTC
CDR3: CASSLAGSQAGHSYEQYF

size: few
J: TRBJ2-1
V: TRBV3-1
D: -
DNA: TGTGCCAGCAGCCCCGAAGAGGGATACAATGAGCAGTTCTTC
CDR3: CASSPEEGYNEQFF

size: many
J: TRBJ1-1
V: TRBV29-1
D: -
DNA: TGCAGCGGCAAGGTTGGGACGACTGAAGCTTTCTTT
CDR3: CSGKVGTTEAFF

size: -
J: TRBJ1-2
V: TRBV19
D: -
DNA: TGTGCCAGTTCACGTCCCAAGGAGGCAGGGTCGAACTATGGCTACACCTTC
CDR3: CASSRPKEAGSNYGYTF

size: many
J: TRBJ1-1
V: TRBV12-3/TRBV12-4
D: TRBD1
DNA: TGTGCCAGCAGTCGGACAGGCATGAACACTGAAGCTTTCTTT
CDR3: CASSRTGMNTEAFF

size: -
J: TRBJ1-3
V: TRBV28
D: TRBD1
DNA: TGTGCCAGCAACAAAAGACAGGGTGGCGCTGGAAACACCATATATTTT
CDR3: CASNKRQGGAGNTIYF

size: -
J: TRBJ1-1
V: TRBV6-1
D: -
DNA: TGTGCCAGCGTACCGGGTCTCAGTAACACTGAAGCTTTCTTT
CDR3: CASVPGLSNTEAFF

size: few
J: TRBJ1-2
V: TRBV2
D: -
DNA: TGTGCCAGCAGTGACCGCTGGGGTTTGGGCTACACCTTC
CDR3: CASSDRWGLGYTF

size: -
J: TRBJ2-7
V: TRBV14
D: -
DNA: TGTGCCAGCAGCCTTACGGGACCCCGGAGACACGAGCAGTACTTC
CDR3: CASSLTGPRRHEQYF

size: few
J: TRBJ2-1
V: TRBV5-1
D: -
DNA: TGCGCCAGCAGCTTGGGGGGGGCTGCGGATGAGCAGTTCTTC
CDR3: CASSLGGAADEQFF

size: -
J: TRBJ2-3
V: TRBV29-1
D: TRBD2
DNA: TGCAGCGTTGAACCCGAGGGACTAGTAGGCACAGATACGCAGTATTTT
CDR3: CSVEPEGLVGTDTQYF

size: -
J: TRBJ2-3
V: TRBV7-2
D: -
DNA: TGTGCCAGCAGCTTAGACAGGTCCAGCACAGATACGCGGTATTTT
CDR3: CASSLDRSSTDTRYF

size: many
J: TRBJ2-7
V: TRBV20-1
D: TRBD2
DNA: TGCAGTGCTCGACTAGCGGGGTACGAGCAGTACTTC
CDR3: CSARLAGYEQYF

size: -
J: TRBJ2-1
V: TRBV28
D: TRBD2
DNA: TGTGCCAGCAGTCTACACCCACTAGCGGGACAATTCTACAATGAGCAGTTCTTC
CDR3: CASSLHPLAGQFYNEQFF

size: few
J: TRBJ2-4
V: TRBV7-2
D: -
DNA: TGTGCCAGCAGCTTAGCGCTGGCAGGTTCCAAAAACATTCAGTACTTC
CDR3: CASSLALAGSKNIQYF

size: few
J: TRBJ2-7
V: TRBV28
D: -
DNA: TGTGCCAGCAGTTTTGTGGGATCCTACGAGCAGTACTTC
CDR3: CASSFVGSYEQYF

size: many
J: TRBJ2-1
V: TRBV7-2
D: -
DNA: TGTGCCAGCAGCCCGAAACAGGGATCCTACAATGAGCAGTTCTTC
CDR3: CASSPKQGSYNEQFF

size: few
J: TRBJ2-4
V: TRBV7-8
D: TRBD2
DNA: TGTGCCAGCAGCTTAGTGTCCGGGGGGAAAAACATTCAGTACTTC
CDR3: CASSLVSGGKNIQYF

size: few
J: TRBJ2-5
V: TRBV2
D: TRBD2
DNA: TGTGCCAGCAGGGTCGTAGCGGGCCCGCGCCAAGAGACCCAGTACTTC
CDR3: CASRVVAGPRQETQYF

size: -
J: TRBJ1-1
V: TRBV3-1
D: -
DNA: TGTGCCAGCAGCCAAGGGGGGGGCATGAGGACTGAAGCTTTCTTT
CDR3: CASSQGGGMRTEAFF

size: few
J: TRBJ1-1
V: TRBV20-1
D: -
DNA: TGCAGTGCCGGACAAGCGAACACTGAAGCTTTCTTT
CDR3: CSAGQANTEAFF

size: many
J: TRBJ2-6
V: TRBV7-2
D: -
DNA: TGTGCCAGCAGCTTAGCGCCCTCTGGGGCCAACGTCCTGACTTTC
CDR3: CASSLAPSGANVLTF

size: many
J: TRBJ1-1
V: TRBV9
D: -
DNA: TGTGCCAGCAGCGTAGAAGGAGAGCAGGCGAACACTGAAGCTTTCTTT
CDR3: CASSVEGEQANTEAFF

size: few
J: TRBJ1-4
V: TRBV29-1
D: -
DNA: TGCAGCGGATCGCAGGGCTCCACTAATGAAAAACTGTTTTTT
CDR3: CSGSQGSTNEKLFF

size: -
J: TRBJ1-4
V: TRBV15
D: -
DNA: TGTGCCACCAGCAAGGGACCGAGAGGGATTAATAATGAAAAACTGTTTTTT
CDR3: CATSKGPRGINNEKLFF

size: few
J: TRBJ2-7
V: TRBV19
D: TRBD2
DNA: TGTGCCAGTAGTAAAAAAACGGGACTAGCGGGAGAAGTTGAGCAGTACTTC
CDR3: CASSKKTGLAGEVEQYF

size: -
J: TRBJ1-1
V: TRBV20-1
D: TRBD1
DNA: TGCAGTGCTAGAAGCAGGGGGCTACTGAACACTGAAGCTTTCTTT
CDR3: CSARSRGLLNTEAFF

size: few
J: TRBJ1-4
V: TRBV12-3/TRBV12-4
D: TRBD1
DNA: TGTGCCAGCAGTTTGGCCGGGACAGGAGGCGAAAAACTGTTTTTT
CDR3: CASSLAGTGGEKLFF